This T cell receptor beta chain was identified in a study of T cell responses to AZD1222 COVID-19 vaccine. A remark on this clone: Its antigen is not identified.

TCRdb keeps only in-frame clones here, not all; method: immunoSEQ multiplex PCR. The sample has about 150,000 clones, roughly nine tenths seen once. Points from the study as a whole: As reported, nearly half of all spike-specific TCRs target variant regions that are unmutated.

V lost 4 bases, J lost 0 bases, and 15 bases lay in between. The CDR3 runs 17 residues. Germline-derived CDR1 and CDR2 are SGHTA and FQGNSA. The chain joins TRBV7-2 to TRBJ2-2; D possibly corresponds to TRBD2 (5 bases). Sample: peripheral blood, taken on day 0 of AZD1222 vaccination. This clonotype was obtained from an adult in good health. CDR3 DNA sequence: TGTGCCAGCAGCTCCCGGAGGCGGCGGCCGAACACCGGGGAGCTGTTTTTT. It is translated as CASSSRRRRPNTGELFF.